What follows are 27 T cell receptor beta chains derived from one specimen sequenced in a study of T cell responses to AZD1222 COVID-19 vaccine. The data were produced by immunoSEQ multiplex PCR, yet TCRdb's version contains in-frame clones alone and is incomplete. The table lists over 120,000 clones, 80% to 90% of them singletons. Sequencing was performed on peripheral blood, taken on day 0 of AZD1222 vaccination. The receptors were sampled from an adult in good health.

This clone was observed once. The CDR3 DNA reads TGTGCCAGCTCACCGGGGGGACAGGGTCATGAAAAACTGTTTTTT. Amino acid sequence: CASSPGGQGHEKLFF. This chain connects TRBV18 to TRBJ1-4, with TRBD1 matching 9 bases. V shed 3 bases, J shed 6 bases, and the junction held 5 bases outside the gene matches. The CDR3 totals 15 residues. CDR1 and CDR2 from the germline V gene are KGHSH and LQKENI.

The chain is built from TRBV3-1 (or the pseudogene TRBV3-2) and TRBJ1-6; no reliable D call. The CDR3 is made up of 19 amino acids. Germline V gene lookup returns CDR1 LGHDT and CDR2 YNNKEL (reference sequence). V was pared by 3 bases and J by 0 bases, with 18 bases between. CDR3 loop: CASSQVAPVQSSYNSPLHF. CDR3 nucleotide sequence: TGTGCCAGCAGCCAGGTGGCCCCCGTCCAGAGCTCCTATAATTCACCCCTCCACTTT.

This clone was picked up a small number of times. CDR3 protein: CASSPLGDRVSPLHF. The CDR3 bases are TGTGCCAGCAGCCCTCTAGGGGACAGGGTTTCACCCCTCCACTTT. V is TRBV7-2 and J is TRBJ1-6, with 9 bases identical to TRBD1. This CDR3 comprises 15 residues. With V trimmed by 5 bases and J by 9 bases, 8 bases remained unmatched. Germline CDR1 reads SGHTA; CDR2 reads FQGNSA.

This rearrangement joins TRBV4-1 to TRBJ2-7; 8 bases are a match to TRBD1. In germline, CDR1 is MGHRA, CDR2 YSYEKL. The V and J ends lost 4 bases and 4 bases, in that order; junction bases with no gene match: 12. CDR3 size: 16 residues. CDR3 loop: CASSLATGGIPYEQYF. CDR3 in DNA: TGCGCCAGCAGCCTTGCAACAGGGGGTATTCCTTACGAGCAGTACTTC.

CDR3 in DNA: TGTGCCAGCACCGGGACAGGAGGTACTGAAGCTTTCTTT. Protein: CASTGTGGTEAFF. The chain has TRBV7-2 and TRBJ1-1; 8 positions agree with TRBD1. The CDR3 consists of 13 residues. Germline lookup yields CDR1 SGHTA and CDR2 FQGNSA. With 7 bases clipped from V and 5 bases from J, the junction kept 6 bases outside the gene matches.

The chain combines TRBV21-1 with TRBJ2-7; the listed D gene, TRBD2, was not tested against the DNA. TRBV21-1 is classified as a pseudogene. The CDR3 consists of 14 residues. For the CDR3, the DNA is TGTGCCAGCAGCTTTCGACTCCGCTCCTACGAGCAGTACTTC. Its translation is CASSFRLRSYEQYF.

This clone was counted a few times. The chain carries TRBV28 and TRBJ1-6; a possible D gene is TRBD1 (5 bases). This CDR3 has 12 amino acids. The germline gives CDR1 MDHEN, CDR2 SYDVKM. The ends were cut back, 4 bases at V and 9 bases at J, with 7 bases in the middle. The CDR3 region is CASSSQGSPLHF. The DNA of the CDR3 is TGTGCCAGCAGTTCTCAGGGTTCACCCCTCCACTTT.

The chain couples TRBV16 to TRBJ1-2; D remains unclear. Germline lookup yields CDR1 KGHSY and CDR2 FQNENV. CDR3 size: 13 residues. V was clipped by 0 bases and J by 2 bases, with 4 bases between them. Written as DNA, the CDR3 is TGTGCCAGCAGCCAATCGATGAACTATGGCTACACCTTC. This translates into CASSQSMNYGYTF. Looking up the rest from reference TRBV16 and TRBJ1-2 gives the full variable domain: GEEVAQTPKHLVRGEGQKAKLYCAPIKGHSYVFWYQQVLKNEFKFLISFQNENVFDETGMPKERFSAKCLPNSPCSLEIQATKLEDSAVYFCASSQSMNYGYTFGSGTRLTVV.

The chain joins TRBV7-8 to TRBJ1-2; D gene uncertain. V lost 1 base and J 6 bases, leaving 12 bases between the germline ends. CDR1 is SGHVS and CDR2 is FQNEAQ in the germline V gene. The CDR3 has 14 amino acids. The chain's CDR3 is CASSLVTKIDGYTF. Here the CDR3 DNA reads TGTGCCAGCAGCTTAGTAACCAAGATAGATGGCTACACCTTC.

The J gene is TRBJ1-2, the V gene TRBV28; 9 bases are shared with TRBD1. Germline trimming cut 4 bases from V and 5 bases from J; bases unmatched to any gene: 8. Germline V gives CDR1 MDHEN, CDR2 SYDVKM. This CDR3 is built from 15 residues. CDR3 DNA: TGTGCCAGCAGTTCCGGGACAGGGAATAAGTATGGCTACACCTTC. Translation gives CASSSGTGNKYGYTF.

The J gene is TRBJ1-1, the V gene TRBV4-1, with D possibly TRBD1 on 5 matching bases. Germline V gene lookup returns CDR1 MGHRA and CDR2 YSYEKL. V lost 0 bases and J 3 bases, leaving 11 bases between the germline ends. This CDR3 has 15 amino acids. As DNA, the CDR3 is TGCGCCAGCAGCCAAGAAACGCAGGGCCACACTGAAGCTTTCTTT. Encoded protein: CASSQETQGHTEAFF.

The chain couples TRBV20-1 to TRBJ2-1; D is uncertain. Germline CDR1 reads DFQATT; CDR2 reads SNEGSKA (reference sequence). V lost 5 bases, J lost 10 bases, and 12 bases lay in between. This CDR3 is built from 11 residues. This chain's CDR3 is CSASRDTEQFF. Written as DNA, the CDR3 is TGCAGTGCTTCCCGAGATACGGAGCAGTTCTTC.

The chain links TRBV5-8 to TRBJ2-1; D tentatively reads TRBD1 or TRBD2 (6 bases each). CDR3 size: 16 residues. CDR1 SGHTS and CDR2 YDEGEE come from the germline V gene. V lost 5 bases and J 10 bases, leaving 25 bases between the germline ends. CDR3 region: CASSPPGLTRGVEQFF. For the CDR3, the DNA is TGTGCCAGCAGTCCACCGGGCCTTACAAGGGGGGTGGAGCAGTTCTTC.

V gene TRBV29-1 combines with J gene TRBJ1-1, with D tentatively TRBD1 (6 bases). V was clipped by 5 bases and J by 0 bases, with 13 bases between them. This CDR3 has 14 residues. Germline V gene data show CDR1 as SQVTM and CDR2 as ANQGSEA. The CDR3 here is CSVSRTAMNTEAFF. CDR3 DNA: TGCAGCGTTTCTCGGACAGCTATGAACACTGAAGCTTTCTTT.

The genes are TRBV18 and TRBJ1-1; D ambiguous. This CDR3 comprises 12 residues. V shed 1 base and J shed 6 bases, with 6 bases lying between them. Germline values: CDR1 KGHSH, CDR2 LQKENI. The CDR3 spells CASSPQGSEAFF. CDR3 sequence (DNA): TGTGCCAGCTCACCACAGGGATCTGAAGCTTTCTTT.

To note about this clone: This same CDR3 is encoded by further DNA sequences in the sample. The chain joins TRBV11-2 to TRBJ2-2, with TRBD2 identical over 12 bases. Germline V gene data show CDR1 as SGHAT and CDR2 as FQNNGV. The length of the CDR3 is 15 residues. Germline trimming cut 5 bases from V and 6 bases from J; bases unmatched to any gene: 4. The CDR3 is CASSAGLAGPGELFF. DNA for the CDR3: TGTGCCAGCAGCGCGGGACTAGCGGGCCCCGGGGAGCTGTTTTTT. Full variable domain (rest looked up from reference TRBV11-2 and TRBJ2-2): EAGVAQSPRYKIIEKRQSVAFWCNPISGHATLYWYQQILGQGPKLLIQFQNNGVVDDSQLPKDRFSAERLKGVDSTLKIQPAKLEDSAVYLCASSAGLAGPGELFFGEGSRLTVL.

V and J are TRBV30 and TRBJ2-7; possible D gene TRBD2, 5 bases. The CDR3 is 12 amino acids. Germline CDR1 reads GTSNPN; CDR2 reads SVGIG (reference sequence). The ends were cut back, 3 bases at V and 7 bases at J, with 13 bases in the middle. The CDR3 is CAWRTRPGEQYF. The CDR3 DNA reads TGTGCCTGGAGAACTAGGCCCGGGGAGCAGTACTTC.

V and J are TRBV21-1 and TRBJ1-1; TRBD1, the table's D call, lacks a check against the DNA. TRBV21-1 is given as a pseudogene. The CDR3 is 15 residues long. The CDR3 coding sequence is TGTGCCAGCAGCAAATGGCGCAGGGAGAACACTGAAGCTTTCTTT. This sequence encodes CASSKWRRENTEAFF.

CDR3 in amino acids: CASSPHTKVEQYF. The CDR3 DNA reads TGTGCCAGCAGCCCGCATACAAAGGTCGAGCAGTACTTC. The chain is built from TRBV7-6 and TRBJ2-7; D not resolved. This CDR3 comprises 13 residues. Between the trimmed V and J ends, which lost 5 bases and 6 bases, there was a span of 14 bases. Germline lookup yields CDR1 SGHVS and CDR2 FNYEAQ.

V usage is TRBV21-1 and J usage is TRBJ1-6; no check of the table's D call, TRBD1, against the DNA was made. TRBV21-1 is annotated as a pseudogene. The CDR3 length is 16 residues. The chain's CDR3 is CASQGQTLSYNSPLHF. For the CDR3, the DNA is TGTGCCAGCCAGGGACAGACCCTCTCCTATAATTCACCCCTCCACTTT.

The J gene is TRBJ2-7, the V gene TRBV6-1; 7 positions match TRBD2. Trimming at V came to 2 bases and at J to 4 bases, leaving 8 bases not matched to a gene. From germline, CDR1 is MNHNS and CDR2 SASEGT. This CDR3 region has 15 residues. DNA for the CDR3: TGTGCCAGCAGTGAATGGGGACTACGTTCTTACGAGCAGTACTTC. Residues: CASSEWGLRSYEQYF.

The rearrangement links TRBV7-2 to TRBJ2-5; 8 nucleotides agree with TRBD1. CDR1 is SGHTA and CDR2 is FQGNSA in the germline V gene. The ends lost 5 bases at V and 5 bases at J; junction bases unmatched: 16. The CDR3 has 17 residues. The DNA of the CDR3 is TGTGCCAGCAGCGTTTCGGGTCCCAGGACAGGGCAGGAGACCCAGTACTTC. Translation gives CASSVSGPRTGQETQYF.

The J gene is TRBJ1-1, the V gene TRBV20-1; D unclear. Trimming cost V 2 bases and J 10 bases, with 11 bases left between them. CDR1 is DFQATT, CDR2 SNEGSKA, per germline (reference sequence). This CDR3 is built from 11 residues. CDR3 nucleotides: TGCAGTGCTAGACCCCGAAGGGTAGCTTTCTTT. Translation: CSARPRRVAFF.

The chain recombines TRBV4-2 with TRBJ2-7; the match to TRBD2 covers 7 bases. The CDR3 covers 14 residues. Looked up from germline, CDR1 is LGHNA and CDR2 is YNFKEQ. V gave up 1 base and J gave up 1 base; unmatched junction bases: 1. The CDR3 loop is CASSQAGGSYEQYF. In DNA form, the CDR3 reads TGTGCCAGCAGCCAAGCGGGGGGATCCTACGAGCAGTACTTC.

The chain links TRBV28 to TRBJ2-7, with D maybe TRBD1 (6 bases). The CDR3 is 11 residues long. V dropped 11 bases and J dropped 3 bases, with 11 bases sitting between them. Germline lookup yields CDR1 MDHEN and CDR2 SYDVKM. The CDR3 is CAAGQHYEQYF. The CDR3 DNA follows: TGTGCCGCAGGACAGCACTACGAGCAGTACTTC.

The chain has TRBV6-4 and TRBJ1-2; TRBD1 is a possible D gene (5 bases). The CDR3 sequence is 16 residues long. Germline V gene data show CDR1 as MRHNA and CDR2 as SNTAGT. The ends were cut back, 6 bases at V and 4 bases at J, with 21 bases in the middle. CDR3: CASSPRLGQGVYGYTF. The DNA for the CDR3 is TGTGCCAGCAGCCCCCGACTTGGGCAGGGCGTCTATGGCTACACCTTC.

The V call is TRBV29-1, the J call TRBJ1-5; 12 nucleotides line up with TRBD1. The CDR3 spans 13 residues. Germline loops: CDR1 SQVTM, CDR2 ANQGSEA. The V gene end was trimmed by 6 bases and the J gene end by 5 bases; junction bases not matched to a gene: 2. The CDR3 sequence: CSVGTGGYQPQHF. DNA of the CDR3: TGCAGCGTCGGGACAGGGGGCTATCAGCCCCAGCATTTT.